This paragraph reports one T cell receptor beta chain. The record originates from a study of T cell changes during pregnancy in multiple sclerosis. Libraries were prepared by immunoSEQ multiplex PCR; TCRdb keeps only in-frame clonotypes and omits some of them. The sample lists approximately 44,000 clones; approximately 92% were seen once. The germline gives CDR1 SGHTA, CDR2 FQGNSA. V was trimmed by 7 bases and J by 1 base, leaving 21 bases between them. CDR3 length: 17 residues. V usage is TRBV7-2 and J usage is TRBJ2-3, with a tentative D call TRBD2 (7 bases). The specimen was CD4+ T cells from peripheral blood mononuclear cells, collected before pregnancy. The TCR comes from a female donor with multiple sclerosis, enrolled in a pregnancy study. The CDR3 region has the DNA TGTGCCAGCACCACCGGGGCGGGGGCAAGACGCACAGATACGCAGTATTTT. This sequence encodes CASTTGAGARRTDTQYF.